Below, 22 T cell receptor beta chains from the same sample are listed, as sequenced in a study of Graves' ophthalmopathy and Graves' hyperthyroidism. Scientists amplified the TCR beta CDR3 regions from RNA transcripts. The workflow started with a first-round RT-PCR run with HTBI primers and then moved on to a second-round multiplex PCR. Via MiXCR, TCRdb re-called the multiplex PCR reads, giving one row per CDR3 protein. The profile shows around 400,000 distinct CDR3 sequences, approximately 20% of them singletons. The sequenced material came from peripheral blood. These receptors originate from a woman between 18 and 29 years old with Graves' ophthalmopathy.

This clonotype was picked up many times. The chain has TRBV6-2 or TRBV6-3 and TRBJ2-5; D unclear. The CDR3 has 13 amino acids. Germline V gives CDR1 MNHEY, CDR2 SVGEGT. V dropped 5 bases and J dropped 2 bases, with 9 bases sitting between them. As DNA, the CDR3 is TGTGCCAGCAGTACGGCAGAACAAGAGACCCAGTACTTC. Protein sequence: CASSTAEQETQYF.

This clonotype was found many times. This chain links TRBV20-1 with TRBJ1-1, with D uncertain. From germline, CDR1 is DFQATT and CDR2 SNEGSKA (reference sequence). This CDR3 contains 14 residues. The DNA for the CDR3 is TGCAGGCGCTACCCCGCGGTGATGGACACTGAAGCTTTCTTT. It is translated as CRRYPAVMDTEAFF.

This CDR3 is CASSILPSGGEETQYF. In DNA form, the CDR3 reads TGTGCCAGTAGTATTCTTCCTAGCGGGGGCGAAGAGACCCAGTACTTC. The chain carries TRBV19 and TRBJ2-5; 10 bases match TRBD2. The V gene's germline CDR1 is LNHDA and CDR2 SQIVND (reference sequence). The CDR3 length is 16 residues. The V segment lost 3 bases and the J segment 3 bases; nucleotides outside the gene matches: 7.

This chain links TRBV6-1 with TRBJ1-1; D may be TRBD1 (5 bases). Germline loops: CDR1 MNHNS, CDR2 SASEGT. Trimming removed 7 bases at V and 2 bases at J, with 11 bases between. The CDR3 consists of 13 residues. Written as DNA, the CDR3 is TGTGCCAGCATTCGGCAGGGTAACACTGAAGCTTTCTTT. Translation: CASIRQGNTEAFF.

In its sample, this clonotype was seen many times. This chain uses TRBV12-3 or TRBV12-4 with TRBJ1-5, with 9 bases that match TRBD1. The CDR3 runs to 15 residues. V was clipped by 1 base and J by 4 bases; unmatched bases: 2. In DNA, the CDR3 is TGTGCCAGCAGTTTAGACAGGGGGCCGAATCAGCCCCAGCATTTT. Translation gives CASSLDRGPNQPQHF.

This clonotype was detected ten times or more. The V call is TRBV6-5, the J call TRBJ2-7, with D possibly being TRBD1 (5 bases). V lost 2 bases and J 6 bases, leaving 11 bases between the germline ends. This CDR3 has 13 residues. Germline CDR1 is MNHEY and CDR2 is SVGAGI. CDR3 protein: CASSYLRVGEQYF. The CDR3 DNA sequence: TGTGCCAGCAGTTACCTCAGGGTTGGCGAGCAGTACTTC.

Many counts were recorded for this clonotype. The CDR3 sequence: CASRPGPPLSPEQYF. CDR3 DNA: TGTGCCAGCAGACCCGGACCTCCTCTTAGCCCGGAGCAGTACTTC. V and J are TRBV6-1 and TRBJ2-7; D is uncertain. Germline V gene data show CDR1 as MNHNS and CDR2 as SASEGT. V dropped 6 bases and J dropped 7 bases, with 22 bases sitting between them. The CDR3 contains 15 residues.

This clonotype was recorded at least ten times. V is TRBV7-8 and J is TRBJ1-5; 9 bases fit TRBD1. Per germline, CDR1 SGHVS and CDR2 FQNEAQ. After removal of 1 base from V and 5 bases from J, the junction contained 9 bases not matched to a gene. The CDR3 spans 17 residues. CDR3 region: CASSLVTGGSFDQPQHF. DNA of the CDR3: TGTGCCAGCAGCTTAGTGACAGGGGGATCATTTGATCAGCCCCAGCATTTT.

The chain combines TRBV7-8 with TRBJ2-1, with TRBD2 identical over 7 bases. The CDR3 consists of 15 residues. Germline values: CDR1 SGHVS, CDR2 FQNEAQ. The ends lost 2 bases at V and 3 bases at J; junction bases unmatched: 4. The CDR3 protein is CASSLRRDYYNEQFF. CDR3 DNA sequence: TGTGCCAGCAGCTTAAGGCGGGACTACTACAATGAGCAGTTCTTC.

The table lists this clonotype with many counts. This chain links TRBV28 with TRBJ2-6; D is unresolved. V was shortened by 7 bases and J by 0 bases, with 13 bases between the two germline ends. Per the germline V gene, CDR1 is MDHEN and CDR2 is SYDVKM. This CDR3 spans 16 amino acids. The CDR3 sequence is CASTKGESSGANVLTF. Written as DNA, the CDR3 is TGTGCCAGCACTAAGGGCGAAAGCTCTGGGGCCAACGTCCTGACTTTC.

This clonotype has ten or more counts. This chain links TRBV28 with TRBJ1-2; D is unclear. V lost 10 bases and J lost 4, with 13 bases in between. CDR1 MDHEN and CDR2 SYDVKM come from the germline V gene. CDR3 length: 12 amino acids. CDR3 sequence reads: CATNWPVYGYTF. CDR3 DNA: TGTGCCACTAACTGGCCGGTCTATGGCTACACCTTC.

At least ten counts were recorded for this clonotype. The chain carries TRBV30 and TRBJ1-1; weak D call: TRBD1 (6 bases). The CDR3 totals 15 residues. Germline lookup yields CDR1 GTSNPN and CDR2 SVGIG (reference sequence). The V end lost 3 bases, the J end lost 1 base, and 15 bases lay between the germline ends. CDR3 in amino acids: CAWRWIDRPNTEAFF. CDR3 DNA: TGTGCCTGGAGGTGGATCGACAGGCCGAACACTGAAGCTTTCTTT.

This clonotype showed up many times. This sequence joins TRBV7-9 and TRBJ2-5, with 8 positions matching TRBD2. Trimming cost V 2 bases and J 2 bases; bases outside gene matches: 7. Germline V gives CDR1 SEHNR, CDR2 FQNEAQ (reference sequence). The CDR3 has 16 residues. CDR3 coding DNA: TGTGCCAGCAGCTTAAGGCGGGGGGTCCGTCAAGAGACCCAGTACTTC. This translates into CASSLRRGVRQETQYF.

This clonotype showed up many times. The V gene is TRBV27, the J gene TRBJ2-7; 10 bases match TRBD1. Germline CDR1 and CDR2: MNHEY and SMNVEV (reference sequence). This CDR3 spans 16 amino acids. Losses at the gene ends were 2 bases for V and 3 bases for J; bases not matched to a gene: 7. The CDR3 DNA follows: TGTGCCAGCAGTTTAAAGGGACAGGGGACAAGCTACGAGCAGTACTTC. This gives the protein CASSLKGQGTSYEQYF.

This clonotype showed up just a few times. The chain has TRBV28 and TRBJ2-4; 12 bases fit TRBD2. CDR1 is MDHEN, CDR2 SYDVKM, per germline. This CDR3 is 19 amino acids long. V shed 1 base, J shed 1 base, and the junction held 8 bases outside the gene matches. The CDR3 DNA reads TGTGCCAGCAGTTTATTGAGGCTAGCGGGAGGGTCGGCCAAAAACATTCAGTACTTC. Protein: CASSLLRLAGGSAKNIQYF. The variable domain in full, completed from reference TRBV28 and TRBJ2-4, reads DVKVTQSSRYLVKRTGEKVFLECVQDMDHENMFWYRQDPGLGLRLIYFSYDVKMKEKGDIPEGYSVSREKKERFSLILESASTNQTSMYLCASSLLRLAGGSAKNIQYFGAGTRLSVL.

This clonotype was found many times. The CDR3 protein is CSVDPRQGQETQYF. The CDR3 DNA reads as TGCAGCGTTGATCCCAGGCAGGGGCAAGAGACCCAGTACTTC. V gene TRBV29-1 combines with J gene TRBJ2-5, with D tentatively TRBD1 (6 bases). The CDR3 is 14 amino acids. Germline CDR1 SQVTM, CDR2 ANQGSEA. Trimming took off 3 bases at V and 2 bases at J, with 13 bases between the two ends.

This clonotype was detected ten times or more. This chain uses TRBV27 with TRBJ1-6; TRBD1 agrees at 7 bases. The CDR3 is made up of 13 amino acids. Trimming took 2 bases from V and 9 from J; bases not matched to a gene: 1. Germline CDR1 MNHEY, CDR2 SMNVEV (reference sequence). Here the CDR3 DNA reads TGTGCCAGCAGTTTACAGGGGGTTTCACCCCTCCACTTT. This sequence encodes CASSLQGVSPLHF.

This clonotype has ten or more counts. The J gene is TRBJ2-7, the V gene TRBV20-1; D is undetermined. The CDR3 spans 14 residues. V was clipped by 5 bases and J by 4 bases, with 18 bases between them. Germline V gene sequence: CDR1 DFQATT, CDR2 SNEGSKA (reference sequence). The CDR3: CSAAKTAPPYEQYF. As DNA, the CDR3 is TGCAGTGCTGCCAAGACCGCTCCACCGTACGAGCAGTACTTC.

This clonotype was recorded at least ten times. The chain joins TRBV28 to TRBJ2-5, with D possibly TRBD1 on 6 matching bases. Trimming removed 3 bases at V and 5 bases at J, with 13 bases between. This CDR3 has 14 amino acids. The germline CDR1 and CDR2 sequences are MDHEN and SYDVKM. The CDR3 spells CASSLVPRGETQYF. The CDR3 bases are TGTGCCAGCAGTTTGGTCCCTAGGGGGGAGACCCAGTACTTC.

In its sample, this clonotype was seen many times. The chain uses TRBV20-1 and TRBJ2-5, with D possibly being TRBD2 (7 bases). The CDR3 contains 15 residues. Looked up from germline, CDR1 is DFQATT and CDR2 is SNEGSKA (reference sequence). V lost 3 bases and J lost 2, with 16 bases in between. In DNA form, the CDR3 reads TGCAGTGCTAGTCCGGGGAGGGGGGTACAAGAGACCCAGTACTTC. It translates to CSASPGRGVQETQYF.

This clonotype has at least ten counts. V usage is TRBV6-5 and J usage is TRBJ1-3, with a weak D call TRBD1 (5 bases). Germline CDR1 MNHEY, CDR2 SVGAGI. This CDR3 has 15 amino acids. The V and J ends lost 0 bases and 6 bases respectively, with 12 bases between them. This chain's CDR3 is CASSYSARDENTIYF. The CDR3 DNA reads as TGTGCCAGCAGTTACTCCGCAAGGGACGAAAACACCATATATTTT.

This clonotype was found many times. This chain's CDR3 is CASSRTRDLHEQYF. DNA of the CDR3: TGTGCCAGCAGCCGAACTAGGGACCTCCACGAGCAGTACTTC. V gene TRBV7-2 combines with J gene TRBJ2-7; D may be TRBD1 or TRBD2 (5 bases each). This CDR3 is 14 amino acids long. CDR1 SGHTA and CDR2 FQGNSA come from the germline V gene. V was clipped by 5 bases and J by 5 bases, with 16 bases between them.